The source of this TCR beta chain is a study of blood T cell repertoires in COVID-19. Study information: PBMCs, B-cell-depleted T cells, or T cells provided the cDNA or gDNA that made up the material.

In the source study's methods: Counts of nucleated cells, estimated from reference gene primer amplification, were obtained. Some clones are missing from TCRdb's copy, which holds only in-frame ones; the method was immunoSEQ multiplex PCR. That table furnishes V, J and clone size, whereas the DNA furnished D and trimming. The sample includes 230,000 or so clones, 84% seen only once; the top ten take more than 3%. V lost 0 bases and J lost 0, with 12 bases in between. Germline values: CDR1 LGHNA, CDR2 YSLEER. The CDR3 is 17 residues long. Enrolled through a virtual design, the participants were between roughly 18 and 90 years of age and came from 24 US areas. Cohort assignment relied on participant-reported clinical history. This clone was seen a few times.

This sequence joins TRBV4-3 and TRBJ1-5; the D is unclear. Sequencing input: PBMCs or T cells enriched from blood (not recorded which). The receptor comes from a man aged 45-60 years who had recovered from COVID-19. The CDR3 sequence is CASSQDLSGNSNQPQHF. The CDR3 coding sequence is TGCGCCAGCAGCCAAGATCTATCAGGAAATAGCAATCAGCCCCAGCATTTT.